A single count supports the clone carrying this T cell receptor beta chain. These data originate in a study of blood T cell repertoires in COVID-19. The method was immunoSEQ multiplex PCR; TCRdb's version includes in-frame clones alone and lacks a portion of them. The data hold 400,000 to 450,000 clones, with less than 95% observed a single time. Trimming took 3 bases from V and 5 from J; bases not matched to a gene: 8. Germline V CDR1 and CDR2: SGHVS, FQNEAQ. The CDR3 totals 15 residues. The chain employs TRBV7-8 and TRBJ2-5; TRBD2 agrees at 8 bases. The sequence was obtained from a man aged 18 to 30 who had recovered from COVID-19. The sample consisted of PBMCs or T cells enriched from blood (not recorded which). CDR3 region: CASSFTSRGGETQYF. The CDR3 region has the DNA TGTGCCAGCAGCTTTACATCGCGCGGGGGGGAGACCCAGTACTTC.